Described below is a single T cell receptor beta chain sequence and its context. The target antigen is unknown. PCR primers comprised 60 Vbeta and 13 Jbeta primers. Only in-frame clones appear in the TCRdb table, and some are missing; sequencing was by immunoSEQ multiplex PCR. The top ten hold approximately 1.2% of the sample, which has about 180,000 clones, roughly 82% seen once. The sample is drawn from a study of cytomegalovirus exposure and HLA in healthy donors. Overall study findings and caveats: About 87% or about 30% of the time was how often most TCR beta V segments were productive, according to an earlier analysis.

Germline V gene data show CDR1 as SQVTM and CDR2 as ANQGSEA. The CDR3 covers 14 residues. V was clipped by 7 bases and J by 1 base; unmatched bases: 9. The chain joins TRBV29-1 to TRBJ1-1, with 7 nucleotides matching TRBD1. This clonotype originated in a girl aged 2 to 10 in good health and CMV-seropositive. The sample consisted of PBMCs. The CDR3 DNA reads as TGCAGCGCCAGTCCACAGGGGACGAACACTGAAGCTTTCTTT. Translating gives CSASPQGTNTEAFF. Variable domain in full (rest from reference TRBV29-1 and TRBJ1-1): SAVISQKPSRDICQRGTSLTIQCQVDSQVTMMFWYRQQPGQSLTLIATANQGSEATYESGFVIDKFPISRPNLTFSTLTVSNMSPEDSSIYLCSASPQGTNTEAFFGQGTRLTVV.